The source of this TCR beta chain is a study of T cell responses to AZD1222 COVID-19 vaccine. General study points: Only 5 or 6 individuals given AZD1222 were seropositive at baseline.

Unmatched junction bases numbered 7, after V lost 5 bases and J lost 5 bases. The germline gives CDR1 SEHNR, CDR2 FQNEAQ (reference sequence). The CDR3 has 15 amino acids. Profiling relied on immunoSEQ multiplex PCR, and the TCRdb table lists in-frame clones only, not all of them. Among roughly 100,000 clones listed, 70% to 90% were seen once. This clone was counted a few times. Its antigen is unidentified. The source material was peripheral blood, sampled on day 0 of AZD1222 vaccination. The gene calls are TRBV7-9 and TRBJ2-5; TRBD1 matches 11 bases. This receptor was identified in an adult in good health. The CDR3 DNA sequence: TGTGCCAGCAGCCTGGACAGGGGGCTTGCGGAGACCCAGTACTTC. Translation gives CASSLDRGLAETQYF.